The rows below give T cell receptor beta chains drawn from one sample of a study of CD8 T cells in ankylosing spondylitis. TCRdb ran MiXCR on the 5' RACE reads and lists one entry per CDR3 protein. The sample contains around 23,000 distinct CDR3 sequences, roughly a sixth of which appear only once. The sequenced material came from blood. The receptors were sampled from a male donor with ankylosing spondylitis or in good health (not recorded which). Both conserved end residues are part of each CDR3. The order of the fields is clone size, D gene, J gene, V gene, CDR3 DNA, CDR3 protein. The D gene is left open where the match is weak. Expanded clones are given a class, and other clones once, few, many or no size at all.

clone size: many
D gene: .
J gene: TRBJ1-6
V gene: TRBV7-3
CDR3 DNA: TGTGCCAGCAGCTTAAATGCGGGATATTCACCCCTCCACTTT
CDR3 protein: CASSLNAGYSPLHF

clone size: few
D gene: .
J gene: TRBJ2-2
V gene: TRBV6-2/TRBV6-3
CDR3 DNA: TGTGCCAGCAGTTACTCGAGCCAGGGTGGGACCGGGGAGCTGTTTTTT
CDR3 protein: CASSYSSQGGTGELFF

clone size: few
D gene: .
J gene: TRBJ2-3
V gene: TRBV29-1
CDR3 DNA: TGCAGCGTTGATAGCACAGATACGCAGTATTTT
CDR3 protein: CSVDSTDTQYF

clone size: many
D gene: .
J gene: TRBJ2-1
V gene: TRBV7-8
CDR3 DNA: TGTGCCAGCAGCTTAGCTGCTAGCGCTGGAAATGAGCAGTTCTTC
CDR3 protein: CASSLAASAGNEQFF

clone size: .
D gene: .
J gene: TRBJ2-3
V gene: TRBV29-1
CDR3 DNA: TGCAGCGTTGAAGGCGTCGATACGCAGTATTTT
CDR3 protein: CSVEGVDTQYF

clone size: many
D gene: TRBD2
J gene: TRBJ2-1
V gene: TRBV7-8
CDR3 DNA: TGTGCCAGCAGCTTAGGGACTAGCGGGTCCTACAATGAGCAGTTCTTC
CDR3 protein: CASSLGTSGSYNEQFF

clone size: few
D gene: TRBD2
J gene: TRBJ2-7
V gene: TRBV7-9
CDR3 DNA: TGTGCCAGCAGCCCCCCTAGCGGGAGTCTCTACGAGCAGTACTTC
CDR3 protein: CASSPPSGSLYEQYF

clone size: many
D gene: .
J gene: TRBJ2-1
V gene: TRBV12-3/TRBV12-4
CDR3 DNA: TGTGCCAGCAGTCCAAGCAGGGGACTATACTCCTACAATGAGCAGTTCTTC
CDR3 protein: CASSPSRGLYSYNEQFF

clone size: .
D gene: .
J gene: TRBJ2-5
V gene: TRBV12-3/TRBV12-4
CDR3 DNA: TGTGCCAGCAGTTTTACTTGGACAGAAGAGACCCAGTACTTC
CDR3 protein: CASSFTWTEETQYF

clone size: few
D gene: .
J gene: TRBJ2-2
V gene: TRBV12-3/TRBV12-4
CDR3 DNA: TGTGCCAGCAGTTCACCCCACCTTAGGGGCACCGGGGAGCTGTTTTTT
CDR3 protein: CASSSPHLRGTGELFF

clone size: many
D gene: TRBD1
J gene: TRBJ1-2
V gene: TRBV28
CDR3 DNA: TGTGCCAGCAGTTCGGGACAGGGGAAATTGAGTGGCTACACCTTC
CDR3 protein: CASSSGQGKLSGYTF

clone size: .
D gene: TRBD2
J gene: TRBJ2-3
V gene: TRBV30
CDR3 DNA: TGTGCCTGGAGTGGACTAGGACTAGGCACAGATACGCAGTATTTT
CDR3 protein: CAWSGLGLGTDTQYF

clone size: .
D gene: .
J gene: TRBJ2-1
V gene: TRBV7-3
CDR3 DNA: TGTGCCAGCAGCTTAGGGCCGGATTGGTTCAATGAGCAGTTCTTC
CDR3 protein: CASSLGPDWFNEQFF

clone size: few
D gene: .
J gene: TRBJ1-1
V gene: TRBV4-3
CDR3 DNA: TGCGCCAGCAGCCAAGATCAGCAGGGAAGGAACACTGAAGCTTTCTTT
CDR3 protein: CASSQDQQGRNTEAFF

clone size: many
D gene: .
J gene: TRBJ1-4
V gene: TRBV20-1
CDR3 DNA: TGCAGTGCTAGAGAGGGTCCGGCAGGACTGTTTTTT
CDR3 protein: CSAREGPAGLFF

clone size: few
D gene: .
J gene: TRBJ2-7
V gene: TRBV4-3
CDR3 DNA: TGCGCCAGCAGCCAAGGGGAAGAATACGAGCAGTACTTC
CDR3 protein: CASSQGEEYEQYF

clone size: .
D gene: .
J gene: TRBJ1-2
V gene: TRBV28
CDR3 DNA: TGTGCCAGCAGTCCAACGCTATCTTGGGATGGCTACACCTTC
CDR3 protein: CASSPTLSWDGYTF

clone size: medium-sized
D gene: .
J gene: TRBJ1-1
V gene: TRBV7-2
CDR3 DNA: TGTGCCAGCGGGATGATGAACACTGAAGCTTTCTTT
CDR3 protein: CASGMMNTEAFF

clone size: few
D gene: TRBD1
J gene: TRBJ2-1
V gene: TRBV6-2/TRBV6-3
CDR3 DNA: TGTGCCAGCAGTCCACTTAGGACAGGGAGCACCTACAATGAGCAGTTCTTC
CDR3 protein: CASSPLRTGSTYNEQFF

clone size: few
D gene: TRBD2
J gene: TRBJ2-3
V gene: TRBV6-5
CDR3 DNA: TGTGCCAGCAGTTACTCGATCCCGGGAGGCGGATTTGATACGCAGTATTTT
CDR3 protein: CASSYSIPGGGFDTQYF

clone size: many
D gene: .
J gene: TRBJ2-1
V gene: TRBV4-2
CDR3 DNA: TGTGCCAGCAGCCAAGATAGCAATGAGCAGTTCTTC
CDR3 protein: CASSQDSNEQFF

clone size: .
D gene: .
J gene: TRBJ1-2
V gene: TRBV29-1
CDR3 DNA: TGCAGCGTTGAAGATTGGCAGGGGTCCTATGGCTACACCTTC
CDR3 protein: CSVEDWQGSYGYTF

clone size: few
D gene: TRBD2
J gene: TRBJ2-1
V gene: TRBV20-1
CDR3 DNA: TGCAGTGCTCTAAAACTAGCGGGAGGGTACAATGAGCAGTTCTTC
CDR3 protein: CSALKLAGGYNEQFF

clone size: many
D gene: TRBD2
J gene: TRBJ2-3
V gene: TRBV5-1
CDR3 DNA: TGCGCCAGCAGCTTGTCTAGCGGGAGTGATACGCAGTATTTT
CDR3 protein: CASSLSSGSDTQYF

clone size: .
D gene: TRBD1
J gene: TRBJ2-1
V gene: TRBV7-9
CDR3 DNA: TGTGCCAGCAGCCCCACAGGGGCAGGTGAGCAGTTCTTC
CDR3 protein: CASSPTGAGEQFF

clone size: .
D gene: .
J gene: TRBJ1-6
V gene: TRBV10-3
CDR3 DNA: TGTGCCATCAGTGAGTCGAGTTCACCCCTCCACTTT
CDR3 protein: CAISESSSPLHF

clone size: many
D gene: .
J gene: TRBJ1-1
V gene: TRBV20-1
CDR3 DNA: TGCAGTGCTAGACCTTGGGGTTTGGGGACTGAAGCTTTCTTT
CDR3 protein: CSARPWGLGTEAFF

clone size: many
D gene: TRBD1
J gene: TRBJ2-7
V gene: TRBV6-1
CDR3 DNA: TGTGCCAGCAGTGGGACAGGGTCAGTGTACGAGCAGTACTTC
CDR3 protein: CASSGTGSVYEQYF

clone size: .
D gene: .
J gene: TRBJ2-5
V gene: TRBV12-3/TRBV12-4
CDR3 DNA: TGTGCCAGCAGTCCCGGGCGGGACACTCAAGAGACCCAGTACTTC
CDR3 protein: CASSPGRDTQETQYF

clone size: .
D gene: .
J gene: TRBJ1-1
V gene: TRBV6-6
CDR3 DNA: TGTGCCAGCACCGTGGTGGGGGGAGTGGCTGAAGCTTTCTTT
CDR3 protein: CASTVVGGVAEAFF

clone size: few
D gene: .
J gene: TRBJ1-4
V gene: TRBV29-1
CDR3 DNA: TGCAGCGTTTCACGGGGCCGGGGGGAAAAACTGTTTTTT
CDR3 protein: CSVSRGRGEKLFF

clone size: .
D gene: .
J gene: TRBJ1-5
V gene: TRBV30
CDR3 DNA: TGTGCCTGGAGTGTAATGGTAAATCAGCCCCAGCATTTT
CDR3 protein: CAWSVMVNQPQHF

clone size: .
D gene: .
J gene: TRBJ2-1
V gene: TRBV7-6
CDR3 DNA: TGTGCCAGCAGCCAAAAACTCCCACCTGAGCAGTTCTTC
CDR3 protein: CASSQKLPPEQFF

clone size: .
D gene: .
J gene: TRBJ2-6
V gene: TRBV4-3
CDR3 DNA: TGCGCCAGCATGAGCTCTGGGGCCAACGTCCTGACTTTC
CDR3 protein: CASMSSGANVLTF

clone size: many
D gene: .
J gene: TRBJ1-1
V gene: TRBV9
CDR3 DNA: TGTGCCAGCAGCGTAAGGGGTGACACTGAAGCTTTCTTT
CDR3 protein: CASSVRGDTEAFF

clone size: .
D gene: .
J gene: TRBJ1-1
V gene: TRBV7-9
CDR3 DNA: TGTGCCAGCAGCCCCCCTCTGCCTGAAGCTTTCTTT
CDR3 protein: CASSPPLPEAFF

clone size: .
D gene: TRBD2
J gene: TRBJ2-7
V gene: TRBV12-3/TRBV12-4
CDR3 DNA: TGTGCCAGCAGTCTACGTTTAGCGGGAGGGCCCCTCGAGCAGTACTTC
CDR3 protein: CASSLRLAGGPLEQYF

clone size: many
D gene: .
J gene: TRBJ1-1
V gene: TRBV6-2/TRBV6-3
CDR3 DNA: TGTGCCAGCAGCGCCAGACGGACTGAAGCTTTCTTT
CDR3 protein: CASSARRTEAFF

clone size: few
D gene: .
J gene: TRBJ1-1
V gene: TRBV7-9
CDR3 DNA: TGTGCCAGCAGCTTACCCCCCCCGGGGACTGAAGCTTTCTTT
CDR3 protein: CASSLPPPGTEAFF

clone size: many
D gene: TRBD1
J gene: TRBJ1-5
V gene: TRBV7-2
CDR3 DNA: TGTGCCAGCAGTTTTCCGGGACAGGGACAACAGCCCCAGCATTTT
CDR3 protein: CASSFPGQGQQPQHF

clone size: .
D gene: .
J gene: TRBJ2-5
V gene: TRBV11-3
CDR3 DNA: TGTGCCAGCAGCTTATATTCGAGAGAAGGGGAGACCCAGTACTTC
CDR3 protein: CASSLYSREGETQYF

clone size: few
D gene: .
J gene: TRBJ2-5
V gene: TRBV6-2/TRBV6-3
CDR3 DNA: TGTGCCAGCAGTCCCAGGACTCCGCCAGAAGAGACCCAGTACTTC
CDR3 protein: CASSPRTPPEETQYF

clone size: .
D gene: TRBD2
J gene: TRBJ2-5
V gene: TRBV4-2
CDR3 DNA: TGTGCCAGCAGCCAAGAAGCGGGGGAACCCTTGGAGACCCAGTACTTC
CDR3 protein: CASSQEAGEPLETQYF

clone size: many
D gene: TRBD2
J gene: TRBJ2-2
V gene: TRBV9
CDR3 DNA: TGTGCCAGCAGCAGACCCAAACTAGCGGACACCGGGGAGCTGTTTTTT
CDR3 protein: CASSRPKLADTGELFF

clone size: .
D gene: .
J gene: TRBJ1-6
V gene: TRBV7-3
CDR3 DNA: TGTGCCAGCAGCCTAAGCGGTGCCTATAATTCACCCCTCCACTTT
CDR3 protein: CASSLSGAYNSPLHF

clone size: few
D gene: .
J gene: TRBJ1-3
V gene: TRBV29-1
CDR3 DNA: TGCAGCGTTAGAGACTCTGGAAACACCATATATTTT
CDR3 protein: CSVRDSGNTIYF

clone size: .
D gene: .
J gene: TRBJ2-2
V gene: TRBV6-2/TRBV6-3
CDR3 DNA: TGTGCCAGCAGTACGCTAGTAGCCGGGGAGCTGTTTTTT
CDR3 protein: CASSTLVAGELFF

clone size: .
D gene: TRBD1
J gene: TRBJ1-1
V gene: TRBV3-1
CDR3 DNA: TGTGCCAGTAGCCAACAGGGGTTTTCTGAAGCTTTCTTT
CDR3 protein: CASSQQGFSEAFF

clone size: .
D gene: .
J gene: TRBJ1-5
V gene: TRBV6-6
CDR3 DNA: TGTGCCAGCAGTTCCCTCCGGGATAGGGCAGGGTATCAGCCCCAGCATTTT
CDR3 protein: CASSSLRDRAGYQPQHF

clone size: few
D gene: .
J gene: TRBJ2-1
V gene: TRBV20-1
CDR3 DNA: TGCAGTGCTAGGGATCTAAATGAGCAGTTCTTC
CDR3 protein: CSARDLNEQFF

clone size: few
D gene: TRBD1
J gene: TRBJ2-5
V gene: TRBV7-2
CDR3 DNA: TGTGCCAGCAGCTTAGGACCCGGGACAGGGGAAGAGACCCAGTACTTC
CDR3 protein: CASSLGPGTGEETQYF

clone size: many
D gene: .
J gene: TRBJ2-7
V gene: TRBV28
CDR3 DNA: TGTGCCAGCAGAGTCCAGGGGTCCTACGAGCAGTACTTC
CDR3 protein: CASRVQGSYEQYF

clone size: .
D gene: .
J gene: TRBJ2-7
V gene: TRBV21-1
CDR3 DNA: TGTGCCAGCAGCAAACCTGCGGACAGGGCCCACGAGCAGTACTTC
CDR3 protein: CASSKPADRAHEQYF